This T cell receptor (beta chain) derives from a study of cytomegalovirus exposure and HLA in healthy donors. General study points: Fewer N-insertions (relative to the approximately 700-donor mean) were reportedly seen in an Asian-associated ancestry cluster in a later analysis. The authors assumed roughly uniform sequencing depth across donors for presence/absence analyses.

This CDR3 has 17 amino acids. With 0 bases clipped from V and 5 bases from J, the junction kept 9 bases outside the gene matches. The germline V gene has CDR1 SGHNT and CDR2 YENEEA. Concerning this clone itself: Its cognate antigen is unknown.

The PCR used 60 Vbeta and 13 Jbeta primers. Data came from immunoSEQ multiplex PCR; TCRdb stores just in-frame clones and leaves some out. The sample shows under 200,000 clones, approximately 80% of them seen only once. Nominally healthy donors were sampled, though unrecorded immune exposures were likely. The TCR was taken from a man aged 25-45 years in good health and CMV-seropositive. This chain uses TRBV11-3 with TRBJ2-1, with 8 bases fitting TRBD2. Sequenced input: PBMCs. This CDR3 is CASSLDYSSGNNNEQFF. The CDR3 DNA is TGTGCCAGCAGCTTAGATTACAGTAGCGGGAACAACAATGAGCAGTTCTTC.